This record concerns one T cell receptor (beta chain) sequence. As yet, its antigen is unknown. Trimming left V 5 bases short and J 4 bases short, with 12 bases between. There are 15 residues in the CDR3. The data stem from a study of response to subunit inactivated influenza vaccine. TCRdb ran MiXCR on the RT-PCR reads and lists one entry per CDR3 protein. The sample carries 150,000 to 200,000 distinct CDR3 sequences, nearly 9.5% recorded once. Study-wide findings and caveats: Authors suggested that a seasonal influenza vaccination recruits few new T cells each time.

The genes are TRBV12-3 or TRBV12-4 and TRBJ1-6; D is unresolved. The sequence was obtained from a man aged 50 to 60 who received an inactivated influenza vaccine. The source was non-naive T cells sorted from PBMCs, collected on the day of vaccination. CDR3 coding DNA: TGTGCCAGCAGTCGCGACGGGTTGTATAATTCACCCCTCCACTTT. Translation: CASSRDGLYNSPLHF.